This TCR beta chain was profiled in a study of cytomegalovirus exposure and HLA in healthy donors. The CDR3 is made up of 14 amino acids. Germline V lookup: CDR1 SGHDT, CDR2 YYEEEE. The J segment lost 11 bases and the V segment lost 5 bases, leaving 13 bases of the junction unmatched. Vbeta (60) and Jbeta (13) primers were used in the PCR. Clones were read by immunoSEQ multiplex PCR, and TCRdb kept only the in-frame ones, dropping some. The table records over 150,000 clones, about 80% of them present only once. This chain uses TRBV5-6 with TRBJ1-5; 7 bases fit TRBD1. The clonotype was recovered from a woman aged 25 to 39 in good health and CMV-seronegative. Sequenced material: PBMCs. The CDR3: CASSLGGFFGAQHF. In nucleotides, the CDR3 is TGTGCCAGCAGTTTAGGGGGCTTTTTCGGGGCCCAGCATTTT.